One sample yielded the 18 T cell receptor beta chains listed below, sequenced in a study of T cells in Graves' hyperthyroidism and ophthalmopathy (dated by TCRdb to between 2018 and 2020). The library came from multiplex PCR. The sequencing machine was an Illumina HiSeq 2000. Amplification of TCR beta CDR3 regions was carried out from RNA transcripts. The TCR CDR3 was subjected to a first round of RT-PCR using the HTBI primer set and the Qiagen OneStep RT-PCR kit. TCRdb applied fastp at Q25 and MiXCR to the public reads, then kept only in-frame beta chains. Duplicate CDR3 protein sequences are folded into a single record with the most common DNA and genes. Across this sample there are 500,000 to 600,000 distinct CDR3 sequences, with about half seen only once. Together, the top ten hold about 8% of the sample. The specimen sequenced was peripheral blood or thyroid tissue (not recorded which). All receptors derive from a woman between 18 and 30 years old with Graves' hyperthyroidism.

This clonotype was detected many times. The chain is built from TRBV20-1 and TRBJ1-4; D is unresolved. The CDR3 spans 14 residues. V shed 3 bases and J shed 0 bases, with 8 bases lying between them. Germline V gene data show CDR1 as DFQATT and CDR2 as SNEGSKA (reference sequence). The CDR3 loop reads CSARGGATNEKLFF. The CDR3 region has the DNA TGCAGTGCTAGGGGTGGGGCAACTAATGAAAAACTGTTTTTT.

At least ten counts were recorded for this clonotype. V is TRBV18 and J is TRBJ1-5; 7 nucleotides match TRBD1. This CDR3 is built from 14 residues. CDR1 KGHSH and CDR2 LQKENI come from the germline V gene. After removal of 1 base from V and 6 bases from J, the junction contained 3 bases not matched to a gene. This CDR3 reads CASSPRTGSQPQHF. CDR3 DNA sequence: TGTGCCAGCTCACCACGGACAGGCAGTCAGCCCCAGCATTTT.

The chain employs TRBV5-4 and TRBJ2-7; a weak D match, TRBD1 (6 bases). CDR1 and CDR2 from the germline V gene are SGHNT and YYREEE (reference sequence). The CDR3 sequence is 17 residues long. V was shortened by 0 bases and J by 7 bases, with 23 bases between the two germline ends. CDR3 coding DNA: TGTGCCAGCAGCTTGGGGACGGGTTGGGAGTGGGGGCGGGAGCAGTACTTC. This gives the protein CASSLGTGWEWGREQYF.

The V gene is TRBV29-1, the J gene TRBJ1-1; TRBD1 matches at 7 bases. V dropped 4 bases and J dropped 1; count of bases not matched to a gene: 3. Germline-derived CDR1 and CDR2 are SQVTM and ANQGSEA. CDR3 length equals 13 residues. This chain's CDR3 is CSVVGQSNTEAFF. The CDR3 nucleotides read TGCAGCGTTGTGGGACAGTCGAACACTGAAGCTTTCTTT.

The table lists this clonotype with many counts. The chain combines TRBV29-1 with TRBJ1-2; perhaps TRBD1 as D (5 bases). CDR1 is SQVTM and CDR2 is ANQGSEA in the germline V gene. V was clipped by 6 bases and J by 9 bases, with 20 bases between them. The CDR3 spans 13 residues. CDR3 loop: CSVVSGALRSYTF. Here the CDR3 DNA reads TGCAGCGTCGTCTCCGGGGCCCTTAGAAGCTACACCTTC.

The sample holds many counts of this clonotype. The genes are TRBV24-1 and TRBJ1-2, with D unresolved. The V end lost 0 bases, the J end lost 6 bases, and 19 bases lay between the germline ends. The CDR3 loop spans 17 amino acids. Germline values: CDR1 KGHDR, CDR2 SFDVKD. The DNA of the CDR3 is TGTGCCACCAGTGATTTGGCCGGACGTCAGTACGGCAATGGCTACACCTTC. Translated, it gives CATSDLAGRQYGNGYTF.

This clonotype was seen repeatedly, ten times or more. The J gene is TRBJ2-5, the V gene TRBV6-2 or TRBV6-3; D is perhaps TRBD1 (5 bases). This CDR3 spans 14 amino acids. Germline CDR1 is MNHEY and CDR2 is SVGEGT. V lost 3 bases and J lost 2, with 10 bases in between. DNA for the CDR3: TGTGCCAGCAGTTATCGACAGTTACAAGAGACCCAGTACTTC. This translates into CASSYRQLQETQYF.

This clonotype was seen repeatedly, ten times or more. The chain employs TRBV10-2 and TRBJ2-7, with D perhaps matching TRBD1 (6 bases). The V gene's germline CDR1 is WSHSY and CDR2 SAAADI. Trimming took 4 bases from V and 3 from J, leaving 13 bases between them. The CDR3 runs 14 residues. CDR3 DNA sequence: TGCGCCAGCAGTGGTCTGGGGGCCAACTACGAGCAGTACTTC. Its translation: CASSGLGANYEQYF.

A remark on this clonotype: A much larger clone differs by one base, so this may be a read error. CDR3 loop: CSAARVPNTEAFF. As DNA, the CDR3 is TGCAGTGCAGCAAGGGTTCCGAACACTGAAGCTTTCTTT. The chain links TRBV20-1 to TRBJ1-1; D is uncertain. Trimming stripped 6 bases from V and 1 base from J, with 12 bases between. Germline assignment: CDR1 DFQATT and CDR2 SNEGSKA (reference sequence). This CDR3 comprises 13 residues.

This clonotype was found many times. The chain joins TRBV7-2 to TRBJ2-7; 12 positions match TRBD1. CDR3 length equals 16 residues. Germline V gives CDR1 SGHTA, CDR2 FQGNSA. The J segment lost 9 bases and the V segment lost 5 bases, leaving 14 bases of the junction unmatched. The CDR3 DNA follows: TGTGCCAGCAGCGGAAGAGGGGGGACAGGGGGCTGGACGCAGTACTTC. Encoded protein: CASSGRGGTGGWTQYF. Full variable domain (outside the CDR3, taken from reference TRBV7-2 and TRBJ2-7): GAGVSQSPSNKVTEKGKDVELRCDPISGHTALYWYRQSLGQGLEFLIYFQGNSAPDKSGLPSDRFSAERTGGSVSTLTIQRTQQEDSAVYLCASSGRGGTGGWTQYFGPGTRLTVT.

CDR3 bases: TGTGCCAGCACTGGGGCCCGGCACAATGAGCAGTTCTTC. Translation: CASTGARHNEQFF. The V gene is TRBV2, the J gene TRBJ2-1, with D perhaps TRBD1 (5 bases). Germline CDR1 and CDR2: SNHLY and FYNNEI. This CDR3 contains 13 residues. Trimming cost V 7 bases and J 5 bases, with 12 bases left between them.

The V gene is TRBV10-3, the J gene TRBJ1-2; 8 nucleotides line up with TRBD1. CDR1 and CDR2 from the germline V gene are ENHRY and SYGVKD. After removal of 4 bases from V and 3 bases from J, the junction contained 4 bases not matched to a gene. The CDR3 length is 14 residues. CDR3 coding DNA: TGTGCCATCAGTGCCAGGGGGCGCGACTATGGCTACACCTTC. It specifies CAISARGRDYGYTF.

V is TRBV2 and J is TRBJ2-1; 8 positions agree with TRBD2. The CDR3 contains 17 residues. The V gene's germline CDR1 is SNHLY and CDR2 FYNNEI. V was pared by 2 bases and J by 5 bases, with 11 bases of the junction left unmatched. In DNA, the CDR3 is TGTGCCAGCAGTGAAAAAAGGACGGGAGGGTGGGACAATGAGCAGTTCTTC. It specifies CASSEKRTGGWDNEQFF. The full variable domain, its missing parts supplied by reference TRBV2 and TRBJ2-1, is EPEVTQTPSHQVTQMGQEVILRCVPISNHLYFYWYRQILGQKVEFLVSFYNNEISEKSEIFDDQFSVERPDGSNFTLKIRSTKLEDSAMYFCASSEKRTGGWDNEQFFGPGTRLTVL.

This clonotype was found many times. The chain recombines TRBV7-2 with TRBJ2-7, with 7 bases lining up with TRBD2. This CDR3 contains 15 residues. V shed 1 base, J shed 6 bases, and the junction held 9 bases outside the gene matches. Looked up from germline, CDR1 is SGHTA and CDR2 is FQGNSA. CDR3 in DNA: TGTGCCAGCAGCTTAGGGGGGGGGACGAGGCTCGAGCAGTACTTC. Translating it yields CASSLGGGTRLEQYF.

A note on this clonotype: It may be a read error: a sequence one base away is much more abundant. This likely comes from a read error, as the CDR3 has no conserved phenylalanine or tryptophan at its end. The DNA is left out, because the CDR3 cannot be placed on it with certainty; the CDR3 is given as TCRdb lists it. Here the CDR3 reads CATGRGADQDT. J is TRBJ2-6 and V is TRBV15; TRBD2, the D gene given by the table, was not confirmed from the DNA. Germline V gene lookup returns CDR1 LNHNV and CDR2 YYDKDF (reference sequence). The CDR3 totals 11 residues, both ends included.

This clonotype appeared a few times. This chain links TRBV7-3 with TRBJ2-3; 8 nucleotides agree with TRBD2. This CDR3 has 17 residues. Germline CDR1 reads SGHTA; CDR2 reads FQGTGA. The ends lost 5 bases at V and 7 bases at J; junction bases unmatched: 17. The CDR3 loop reads CASSPTPGSGMINTQYF. DNA of the CDR3: TGTGCCAGCAGCCCGACCCCGGGTAGCGGGATGATCAATACGCAGTATTTT.

Of note for this clonotype: A read error may account for a junction end that differs from germline. The rearrangement joins TRBV7-2 to TRBJ2-7; 10 bases line up with TRBD2. The CDR3 is 15 amino acids. The germline gives CDR1 SGHTA, CDR2 FQGNSA. The CDR3 DNA follows: TGCGCCAGCAGCCCTTTAGGGACTAGCGTTACCGAGCAGTACTTC. This encodes CASSPLGTSVTEQYF.

In this sample, this clonotype turned up many times. The CDR3 DNA sequence: TGTGCCAGCAGCCAAGATGGGCTCGGGCGCACCTACGAGCAGTACTTC. Its translation is CASSQDGLGRTYEQYF. This chain joins TRBV14 and TRBJ2-7; D uncertain. Germline lookup yields CDR1 SGHDN and CDR2 FVKESK. Trimming pared 0 bases from V and 2 bases from J, leaving 14 bases between. This CDR3 contains 16 residues.